This TCR beta chain emerged from a study of beta chain features in type 1 diabetes. For the study at large: Healthy donors resembled patients in age, gender and cell yields. Sorted cells from all samples, numbering approximately 100 million, were examined.

Investigators reverse transcribed all isolated RNA, so they sequenced expressed TCRB transcripts. The data were produced by immunoSEQ multiplex PCR, yet TCRdb's version contains in-frame clones alone and is incomplete. The sample lists hundreds of thousands of clones; about an eighth were seen once. Findings of the study overall: VDJ junctions in type 1 diabetes patients carried more deletions and fewer insertions. Whatever favoring of shorter templates PCR might show would apply equally to patients and controls. Among all four CD4+ subsets, Type 1 diabetes patients had TCRB CDR3s that were moderately but significantly shorter.

This clone was detected a few times. The antigen is not known. The TCR originated in a man younger than 35 with type 1 diabetes. The specimen was naive CD4+ T cells from blood.

CDR3 sequence reads: CASSPPGSRPNTDTQYF. The CDR3 DNA reads as TGTGCCAGCAGCCCTCCTGGTTCGCGGCCAAACACAGATACGCAGTATTTT. The chain links TRBV9 to TRBJ2-3; unclear D gene. The V end lost 4 bases, the J end lost 2 bases, and 20 bases lay between the germline ends. This CDR3 region has 17 residues. Per germline, CDR1 SGDLS and CDR2 YYNGEE. Full variable domain (missing parts from reference TRBV9 and TRBJ2-3): DSGVTQTPKHLITATGQRVTLRCSPRSGDLSVYWYQQSLDQGLQFLIQYYNGEERAKGNILERFSAQQFPDLHSELNLSSLELGDSALYFCASSPPGSRPNTDTQYFGPGTRLTVL.